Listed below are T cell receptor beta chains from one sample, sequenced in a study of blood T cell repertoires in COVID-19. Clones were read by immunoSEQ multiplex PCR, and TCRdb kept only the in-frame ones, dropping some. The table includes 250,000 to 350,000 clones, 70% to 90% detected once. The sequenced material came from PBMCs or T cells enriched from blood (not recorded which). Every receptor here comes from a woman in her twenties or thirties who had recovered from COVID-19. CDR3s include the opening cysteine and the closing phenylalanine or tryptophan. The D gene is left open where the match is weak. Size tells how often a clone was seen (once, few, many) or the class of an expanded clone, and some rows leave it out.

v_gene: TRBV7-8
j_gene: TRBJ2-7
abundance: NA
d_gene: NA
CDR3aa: CASSEGRSGLKSYEQYF
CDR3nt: TGTGCCAGCAGCGAGGGCCGGTCCGGGCTAAAGTCCTACGAGCAGTACTTC

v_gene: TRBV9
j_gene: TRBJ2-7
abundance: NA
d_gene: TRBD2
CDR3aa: CASSVGQAGARYEQYF
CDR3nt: TGTGCCAGCAGCGTAGGGCAAGCGGGGGCCCGCTACGAGCAGTACTTC

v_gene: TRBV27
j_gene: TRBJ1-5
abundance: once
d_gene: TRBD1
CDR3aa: CASSSTGVRGAQHF
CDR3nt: TGTGCCAGCAGTTCGACAGGGGTGCGAGGGGCCCAGCATTTT

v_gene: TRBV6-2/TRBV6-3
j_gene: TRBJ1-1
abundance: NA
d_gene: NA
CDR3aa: CASSYSHRLNTEAFF
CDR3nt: TGTGCCAGCAGTTACTCGCACAGATTGAACACTGAAGCTTTCTTT

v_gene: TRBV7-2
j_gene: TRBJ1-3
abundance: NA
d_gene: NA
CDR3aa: CASSLVGRVGRSGNTIYF
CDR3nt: TGTGCCAGCAGCTTAGTCGGGCGGGTCGGTAGATCTGGAAACACCATATATTTT

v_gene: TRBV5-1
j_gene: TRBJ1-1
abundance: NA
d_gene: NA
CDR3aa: CASSPERPVSEAFF
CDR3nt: TGCGCCAGCAGCCCGGAGAGGCCAGTGTCTGAAGCTTTCTTT

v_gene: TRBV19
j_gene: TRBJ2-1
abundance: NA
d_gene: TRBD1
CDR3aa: CASSIVLRGPGTEQFF
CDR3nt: TGTGCCAGTAGTATCGTTCTGAGGGGGCCGGGAACCGAGCAGTTCTTC

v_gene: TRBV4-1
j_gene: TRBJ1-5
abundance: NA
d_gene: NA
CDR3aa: CASSREGNQPQHF
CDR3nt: TGCGCCAGCAGCCGCGAGGGAAATCAGCCCCAGCATTTT

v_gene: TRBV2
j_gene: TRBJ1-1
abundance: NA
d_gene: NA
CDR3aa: CASSIAGLSTEAFF
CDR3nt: TGTGCCAGCTCCATTGCGGGTCTCAGCACTGAAGCTTTCTTT

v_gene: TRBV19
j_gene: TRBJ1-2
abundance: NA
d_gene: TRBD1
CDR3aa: CASTQQGNYGYTF
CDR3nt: TGTGCCAGTACCCAACAGGGGAACTATGGCTACACCTTC

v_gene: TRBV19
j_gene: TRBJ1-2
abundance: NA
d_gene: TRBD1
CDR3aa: CASSIVGQSHYGYTF
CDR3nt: TGTGCCAGTAGTATAGTGGGACAGTCTCACTATGGCTACACCTTC

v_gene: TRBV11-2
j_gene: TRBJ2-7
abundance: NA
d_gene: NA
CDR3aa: CASRLKQGKPYEQYF
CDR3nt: TGTGCCAGCAGGCTGAAACAGGGTAAGCCCTACGAGCAGTACTTC

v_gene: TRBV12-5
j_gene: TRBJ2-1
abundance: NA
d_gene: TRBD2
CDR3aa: CASGLAPAGGPYEQFF
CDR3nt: TGTGCTAGTGGTTTGGCCCCAGCGGGGGGGCCTTATGAGCAGTTCTTC

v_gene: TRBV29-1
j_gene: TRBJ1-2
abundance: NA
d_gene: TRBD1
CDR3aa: CSADTTGPGYTF
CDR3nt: TGCAGCGCTGATACGACAGGGCCTGGCTACACCTTC

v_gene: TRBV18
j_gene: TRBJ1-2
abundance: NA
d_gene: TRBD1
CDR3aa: CASSPLEGGSYGYTF
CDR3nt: TGTGCCAGCTCACCTCTTGAAGGGGGCAGCTATGGCTACACCTTC

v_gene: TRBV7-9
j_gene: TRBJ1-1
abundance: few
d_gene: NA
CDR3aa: CASSTQGWNTEAFF
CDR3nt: TGTGCCAGCAGCACCCAGGGGTGGAACACTGAAGCTTTCTTT

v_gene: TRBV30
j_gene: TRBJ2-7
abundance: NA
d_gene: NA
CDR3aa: CAWSKLIVSYEQYF
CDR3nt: TGTGCCTGGAGTAAGCTAATTGTCTCCTACGAGCAGTACTTC

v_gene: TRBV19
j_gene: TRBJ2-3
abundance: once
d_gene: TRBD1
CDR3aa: CASSPRQGADTQYF
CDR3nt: TGTGCCAGTAGTCCCCGACAGGGCGCAGATACGCAGTATTTT

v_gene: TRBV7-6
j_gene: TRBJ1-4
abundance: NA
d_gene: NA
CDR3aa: CASSLITYSPLTNEKLFF
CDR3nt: TGTGCCAGCAGCTTAATTACGTACAGCCCACTTACTAATGAAAAACTGTTTTTT

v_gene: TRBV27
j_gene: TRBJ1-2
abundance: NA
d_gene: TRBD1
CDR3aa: CASSPGGQGAGGYTF
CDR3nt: TGTGCCAGCAGTCCAGGGGGACAGGGGGCCGGAGGCTACACCTTC

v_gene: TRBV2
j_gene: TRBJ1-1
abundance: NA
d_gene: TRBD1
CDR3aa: CASSEAWDRATEAFF
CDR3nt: TGTGCCAGCAGTGAAGCTTGGGACAGGGCTACTGAAGCTTTCTTT

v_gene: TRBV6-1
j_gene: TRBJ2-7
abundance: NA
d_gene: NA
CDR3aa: CASSEKGVRRIEQYF
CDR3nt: TGTGCCAGCAGTGAAAAGGGAGTCAGGCGTATTGAGCAGTACTTC

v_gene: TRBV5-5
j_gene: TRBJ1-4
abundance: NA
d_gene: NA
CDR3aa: CASSLVFAGIKLFF
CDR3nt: TGTGCCAGCAGCTTGGTGTTTGCAGGGATAAAACTGTTTTTT

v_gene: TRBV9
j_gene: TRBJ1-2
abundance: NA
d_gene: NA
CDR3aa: CASSVDGGIFYGYTF
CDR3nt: TGTGCCAGCAGCGTAGACGGGGGGATCTTCTATGGCTACACCTTC

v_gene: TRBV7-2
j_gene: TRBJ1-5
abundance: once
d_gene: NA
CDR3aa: CASSLLSQNYQPQHF
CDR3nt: TGTGCCAGCAGCTTACTTTCACAGAACTATCAGCCCCAGCATTTT

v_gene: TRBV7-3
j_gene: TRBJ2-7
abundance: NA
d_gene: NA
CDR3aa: CASSSPQSYEQYF
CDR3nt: TGTGCCAGCAGCTCCCCACAGAGCTACGAGCAGTACTTC

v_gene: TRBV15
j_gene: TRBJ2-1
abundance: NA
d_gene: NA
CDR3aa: CATSRDRGEQFF
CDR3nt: TGTGCCACCAGCAGAGACAGGGGTGAGCAGTTCTTC

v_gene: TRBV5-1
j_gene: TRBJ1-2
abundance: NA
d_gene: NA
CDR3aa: CASSLGENGYTF
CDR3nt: TGCGCCAGCAGCTTGGGGGAGAATGGCTACACCTTC

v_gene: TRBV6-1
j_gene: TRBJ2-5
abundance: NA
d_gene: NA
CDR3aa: CASSEPYRYQETQYF
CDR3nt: TGTGCCAGCAGTGAACCTTACAGATACCAAGAGACCCAGTACTTC

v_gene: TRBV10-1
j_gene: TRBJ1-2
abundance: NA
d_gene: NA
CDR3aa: CASRGGALNYGYTF
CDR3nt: TGCGCCAGCAGGGGGGGGGCCTTGAACTATGGCTACACCTTC

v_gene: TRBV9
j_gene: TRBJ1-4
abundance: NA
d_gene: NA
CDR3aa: CASSVGRDTSTNEKLFF
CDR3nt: TGTGCCAGCAGCGTAGGCCGGGACACCTCAACTAATGAAAAACTGTTTTTT

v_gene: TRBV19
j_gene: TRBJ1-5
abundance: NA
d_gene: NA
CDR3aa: CASTPDRYQPQHF
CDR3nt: TGTGCCAGTACCCCGGACAGATATCAGCCCCAGCATTTT

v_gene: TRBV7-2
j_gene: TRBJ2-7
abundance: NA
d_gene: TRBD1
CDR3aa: CASSLGTGGLTYEQYF
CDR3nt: TGTGCCAGCAGCTTGGGAACAGGGGGCCTGACCTACGAGCAGTACTTC

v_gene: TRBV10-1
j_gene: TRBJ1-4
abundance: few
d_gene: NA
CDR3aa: CASSPGKLFF
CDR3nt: TGCGCCAGCAGTCCCGGGAAACTGTTTTTT

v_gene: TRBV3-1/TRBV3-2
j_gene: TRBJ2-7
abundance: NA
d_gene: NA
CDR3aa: CASSHLLGGNEQYF
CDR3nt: TGTGCCAGCAGCCACCTACTTGGGGGGAACGAGCAGTACTTC

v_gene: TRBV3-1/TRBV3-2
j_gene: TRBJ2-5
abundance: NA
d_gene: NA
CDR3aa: CASSRQETQYF
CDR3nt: TGTGCCAGCAGTCGCCAAGAGACCCAGTACTTC

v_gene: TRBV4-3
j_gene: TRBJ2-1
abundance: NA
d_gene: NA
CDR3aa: CASSQDLVGDNEQFF
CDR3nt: TGCGCCAGCAGCCAAGATTTGGTAGGGGACAATGAGCAGTTCTTC

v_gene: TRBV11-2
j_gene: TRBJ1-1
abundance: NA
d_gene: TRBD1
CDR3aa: CASNARGMNTEAFF
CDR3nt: TGTGCCAGCAACGCCAGGGGGATGAACACTGAAGCTTTCTTT

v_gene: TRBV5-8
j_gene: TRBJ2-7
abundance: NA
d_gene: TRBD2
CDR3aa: CASSLGLAGGSEQYF
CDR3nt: TGTGCCAGCAGCTTGGGTCTAGCGGGGGGCTCCGAGCAGTACTTC

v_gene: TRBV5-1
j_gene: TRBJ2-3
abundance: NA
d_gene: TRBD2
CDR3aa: CASSQGLAESTDTQYF
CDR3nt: TGCGCCAGCAGCCAGGGACTAGCGGAGTCGACAGATACGCAGTATTTT

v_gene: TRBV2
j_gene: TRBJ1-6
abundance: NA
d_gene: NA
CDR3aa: CASSEALQLHSPLHF
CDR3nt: TGTGCCAGCAGTGAAGCTCTACAGCTTCATTCACCCCTCCACTTT

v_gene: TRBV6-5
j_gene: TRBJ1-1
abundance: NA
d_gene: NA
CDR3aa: CASSYSGLAGATEAFF
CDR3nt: TGTGCCAGCAGTTACTCGGGGTTAGCGGGGGCCACTGAAGCTTTCTTT

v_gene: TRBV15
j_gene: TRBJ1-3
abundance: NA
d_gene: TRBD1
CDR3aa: CATSKDRGRGNTIYF
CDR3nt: TGTGCCACCAGCAAAGACAGGGGGCGGGGAAACACCATATATTTT